This T cell receptor beta chain was identified in a study of shared clonotypes between healthy human individuals. About the study: CD8 memory received one plate per donor, CD8 naive two, CD4 memory three and CD4 naive three.

Generated by immunoSEQ multiplex PCR, the TCRdb table keeps only in-frame clones and is missing some. The table includes over a million clones, around 97% detected once. CDR1 and CDR2 from the germline V gene are SGHAT and FQNNGV. Trimming cost V 5 bases and J 2 bases, with 12 bases left between them. The CDR3 is made up of 15 amino acids. The sample taken for sequencing was naive CD4+ T cells sorted from blood. Specified subset: CD45RA+ positively selected. This rearrangement joins TRBV11-2 to TRBJ2-2; D perhaps matches TRBD2 (6 bases). This sequence originates from a man in his thirties or forties in good health. The CDR3 sequence: CASSLGDFNTGELFF. The CDR3 coding sequence is TGTGCCAGCAGCCTAGGGGACTTCAACACCGGGGAGCTGTTTTTT.